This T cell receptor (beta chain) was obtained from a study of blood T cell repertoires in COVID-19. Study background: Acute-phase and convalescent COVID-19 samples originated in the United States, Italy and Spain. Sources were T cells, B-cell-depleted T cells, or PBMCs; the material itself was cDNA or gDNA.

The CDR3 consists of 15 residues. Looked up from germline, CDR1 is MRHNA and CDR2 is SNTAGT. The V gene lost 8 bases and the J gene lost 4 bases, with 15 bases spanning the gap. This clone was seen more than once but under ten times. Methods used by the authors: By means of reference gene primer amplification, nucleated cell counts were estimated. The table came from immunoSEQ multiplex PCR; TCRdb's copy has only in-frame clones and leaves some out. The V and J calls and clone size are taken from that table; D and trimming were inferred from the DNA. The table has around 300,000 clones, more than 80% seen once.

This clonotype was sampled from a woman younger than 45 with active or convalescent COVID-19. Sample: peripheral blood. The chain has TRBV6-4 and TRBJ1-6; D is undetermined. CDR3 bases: TGTGCCAGCCGTCCTCGCGCAGCGTATAATTCACCCCTCCACTTT. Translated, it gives CASRPRAAYNSPLHF.